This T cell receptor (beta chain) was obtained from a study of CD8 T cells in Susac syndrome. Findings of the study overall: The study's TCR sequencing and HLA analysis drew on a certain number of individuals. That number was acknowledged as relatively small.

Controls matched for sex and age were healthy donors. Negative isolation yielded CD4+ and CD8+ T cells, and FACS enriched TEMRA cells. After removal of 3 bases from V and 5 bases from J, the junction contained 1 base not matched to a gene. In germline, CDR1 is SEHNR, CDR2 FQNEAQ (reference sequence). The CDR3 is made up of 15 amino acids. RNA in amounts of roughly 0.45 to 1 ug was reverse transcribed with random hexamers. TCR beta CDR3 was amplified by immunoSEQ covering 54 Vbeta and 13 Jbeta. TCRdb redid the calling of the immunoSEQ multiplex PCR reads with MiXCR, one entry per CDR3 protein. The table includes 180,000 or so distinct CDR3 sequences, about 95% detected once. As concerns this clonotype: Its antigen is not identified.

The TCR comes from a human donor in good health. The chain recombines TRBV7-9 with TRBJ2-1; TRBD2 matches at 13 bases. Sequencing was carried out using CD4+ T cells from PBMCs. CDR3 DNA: TGTGCCAGCAGCTTGGGGACTAGCGGGAACAATGAGCAGTTCTTC. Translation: CASSLGTSGNNEQFF.